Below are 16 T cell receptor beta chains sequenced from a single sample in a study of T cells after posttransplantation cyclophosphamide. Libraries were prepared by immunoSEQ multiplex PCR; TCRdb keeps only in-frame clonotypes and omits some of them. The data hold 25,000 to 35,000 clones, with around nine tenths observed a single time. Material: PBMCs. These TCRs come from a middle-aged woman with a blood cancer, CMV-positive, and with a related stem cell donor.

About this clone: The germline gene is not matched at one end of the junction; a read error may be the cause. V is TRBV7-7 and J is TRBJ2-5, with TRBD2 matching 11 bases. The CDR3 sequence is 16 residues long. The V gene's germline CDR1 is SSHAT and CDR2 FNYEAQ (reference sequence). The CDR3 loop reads CASSPGLAGAAETQYF. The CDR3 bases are TGTGCTAGCAGCCCTGGACTAGCGGGCGCGGCGGAGACCCAGTACTTC.

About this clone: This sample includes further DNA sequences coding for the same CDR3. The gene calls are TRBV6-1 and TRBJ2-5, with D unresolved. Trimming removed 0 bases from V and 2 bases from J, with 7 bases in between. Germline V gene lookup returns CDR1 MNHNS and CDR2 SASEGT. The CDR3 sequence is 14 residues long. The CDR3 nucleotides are TGTGCCAGCAGTGAAGCCCGGGTTCAAGAGACCCAGTACTTC. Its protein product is CASSEARVQETQYF.

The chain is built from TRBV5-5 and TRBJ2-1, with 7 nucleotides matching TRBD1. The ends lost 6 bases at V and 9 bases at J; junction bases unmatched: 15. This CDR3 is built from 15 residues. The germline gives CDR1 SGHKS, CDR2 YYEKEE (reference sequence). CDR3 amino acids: CASIETGQSAGEQFF. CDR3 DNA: TGTGCCAGCATAGAAACGGGACAGAGTGCTGGTGAGCAGTTCTTC.

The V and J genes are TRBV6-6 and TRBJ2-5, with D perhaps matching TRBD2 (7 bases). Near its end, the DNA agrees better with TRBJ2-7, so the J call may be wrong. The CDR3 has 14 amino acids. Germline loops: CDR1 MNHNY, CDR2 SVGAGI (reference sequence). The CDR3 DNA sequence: TGTGCCAGCAGTAGGGGGGGGAGCTCCTACGAGCAGTACTTC. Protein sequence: CASSRGGSSYEQYF.

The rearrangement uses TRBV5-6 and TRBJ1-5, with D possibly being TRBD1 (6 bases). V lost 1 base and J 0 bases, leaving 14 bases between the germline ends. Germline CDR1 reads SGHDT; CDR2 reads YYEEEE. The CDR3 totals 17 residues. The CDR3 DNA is TGTGCCAGCAGCTTGCGAATGACAGGATATAGCAATCAGCCCCAGCATTTT. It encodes CASSLRMTGYSNQPQHF. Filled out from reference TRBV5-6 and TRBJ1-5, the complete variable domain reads DAGVTQSPTHLIKTRGQQVTLRCSPKSGHDTVSWYQQALGQGPQFIFQYYEEEERQRGNFPDRFSGHQFPNYSSELNVNALLLGDSALYLCASSLRMTGYSNQPQHFGDGTRLSIL.

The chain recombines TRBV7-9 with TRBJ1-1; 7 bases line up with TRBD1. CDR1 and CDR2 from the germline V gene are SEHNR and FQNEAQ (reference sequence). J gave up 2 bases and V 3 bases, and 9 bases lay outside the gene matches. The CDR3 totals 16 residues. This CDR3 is CASSFPAGQKNTEAFF. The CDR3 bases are TGTGCCAGCAGCTTTCCGGCGGGACAGAAAAACACTGAAGCTTTCTTT.

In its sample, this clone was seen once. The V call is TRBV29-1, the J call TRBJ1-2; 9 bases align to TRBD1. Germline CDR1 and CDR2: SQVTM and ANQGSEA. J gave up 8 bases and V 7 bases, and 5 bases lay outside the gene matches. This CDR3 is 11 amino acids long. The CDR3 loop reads CSGETGGGYTF. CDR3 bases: TGCAGCGGTGAGACAGGGGGGGGCTACACCTTC.

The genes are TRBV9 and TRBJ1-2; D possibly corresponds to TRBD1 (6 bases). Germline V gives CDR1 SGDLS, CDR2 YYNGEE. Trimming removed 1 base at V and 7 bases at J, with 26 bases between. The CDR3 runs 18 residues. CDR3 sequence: CASSVRTAGEERSPGYTF. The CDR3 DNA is TGTGCCAGCAGCGTAAGAACGGCAGGGGAAGAACGTTCGCCTGGCTACACCTTC.

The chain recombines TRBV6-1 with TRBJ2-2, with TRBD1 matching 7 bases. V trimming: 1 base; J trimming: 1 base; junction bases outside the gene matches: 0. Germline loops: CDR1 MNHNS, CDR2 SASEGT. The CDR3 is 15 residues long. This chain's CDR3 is CASSEGTGNTGELFF. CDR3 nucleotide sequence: TGTGCCAGCAGTGAAGGGACAGGGAACACCGGGGAGCTGTTTTTT.

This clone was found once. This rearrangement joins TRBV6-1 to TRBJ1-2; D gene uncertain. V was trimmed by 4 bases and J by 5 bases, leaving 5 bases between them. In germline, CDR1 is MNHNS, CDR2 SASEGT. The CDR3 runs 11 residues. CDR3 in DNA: TGTGCCAGCAGTGGCGAGTATGGCTACACCTTC. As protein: CASSGEYGYTF.

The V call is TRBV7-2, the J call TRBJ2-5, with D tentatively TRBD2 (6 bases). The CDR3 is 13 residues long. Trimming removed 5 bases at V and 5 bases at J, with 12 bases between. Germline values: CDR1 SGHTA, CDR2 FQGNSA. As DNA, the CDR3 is TGTGCCAGCAGCCCGATTGCGGGGGAGACCCAGTACTTC. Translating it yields CASSPIAGETQYF.

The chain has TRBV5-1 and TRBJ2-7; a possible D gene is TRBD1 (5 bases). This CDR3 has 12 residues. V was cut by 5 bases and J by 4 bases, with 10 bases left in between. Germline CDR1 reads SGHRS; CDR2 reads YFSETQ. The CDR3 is CASRAGKYEQYF. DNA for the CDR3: TGCGCCAGCAGGGCAGGGAAGTACGAGCAGTACTTC.

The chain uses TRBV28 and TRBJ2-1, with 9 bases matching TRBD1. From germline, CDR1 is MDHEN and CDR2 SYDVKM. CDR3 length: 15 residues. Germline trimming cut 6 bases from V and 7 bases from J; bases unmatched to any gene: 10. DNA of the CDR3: TGTGCCAGCAGACTCCGGGACAGGGAAAAGAATGAGCAGTTCTTC. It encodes CASRLRDREKNEQFF.

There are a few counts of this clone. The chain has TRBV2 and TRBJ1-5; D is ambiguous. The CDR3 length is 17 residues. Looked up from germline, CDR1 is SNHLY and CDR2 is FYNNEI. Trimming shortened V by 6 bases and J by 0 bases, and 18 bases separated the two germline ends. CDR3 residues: CASRKAGSHTSNQPQHF. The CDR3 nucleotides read TGTGCCAGCAGGAAGGCCGGGTCCCACACTAGCAATCAGCCCCAGCATTTT.

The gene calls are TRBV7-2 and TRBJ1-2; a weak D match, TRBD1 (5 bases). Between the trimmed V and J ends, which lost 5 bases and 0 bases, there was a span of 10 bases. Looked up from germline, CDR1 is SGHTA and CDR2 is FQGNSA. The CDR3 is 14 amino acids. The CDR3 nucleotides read TGTGCCAGCAGCCTCTTGACAGCTAACTATGGCTACACCTTC. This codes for CASSLLTANYGYTF.

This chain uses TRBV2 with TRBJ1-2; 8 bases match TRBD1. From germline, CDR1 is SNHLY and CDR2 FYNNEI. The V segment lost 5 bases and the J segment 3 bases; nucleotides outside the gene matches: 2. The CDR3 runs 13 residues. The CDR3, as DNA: TGTGCCAGCAGTAAACAGGGGGACTATGGCTACACCTTC. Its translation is CASSKQGDYGYTF.